Sequencing of this T cell receptor beta chain was carried out in a study of T cells in women clearing cervical HPV infection. Study-level findings and limits: CIN3+ cases had significantly higher TCR repertoire richness than controls, but evenness did not differ.

As concerns this clone: Its antigen is undetermined. The read comes to an end 3 residues before the CDR3 does, leaving the germline J gene to fill in the end.

Genomic DNA, averaging 1200 ng per sample, yielded TCR beta CDR3 via immunoSEQ. Sequencing was performed with immunoSEQ multiplex PCR; in TCRdb, only in-frame clones are kept and a portion is missing. The table lists about 24,000 clones. CDR1 is SGHRS and CDR2 is YFSETQ in the germline V gene. This CDR3 contains 15 residues. With V trimmed by 2 bases and J by 3 bases, 3 bases remained unmatched. The specimen sequenced was blood buffy coat. This TCR was sampled from a woman aged 18-69 years with a cervical HPV16 infection that either progressed to CIN3+ or cleared (not recorded which). This chain uses TRBV5-1 with TRBJ2-1; 9 bases line up with TRBD2. Here the CDR3 reads CASSLVAGDYNEQFF. CDR3 DNA, as far as it was read: TGCGCCAGCAGCTTAGTAGCGGGAGACTACAATGAG.